These 27 T cell receptor beta chains were all obtained from the same sample, sequenced in a study of blood T cell repertoires in COVID-19 (TCRdb year 2020). The library was built by means of the immunoSEQ multiplex PCR assay. Imported from immuneACCESS, the table was reduced by TCRdb to in-frame sequences with V and J called. These copies leave out some clones; in studies compared against another copy, an unresolved V gene accounts for under half, and the cause of the remainder is not known. Counted in this sample were 150,000 to 160,000 clones; less than 90% of them appeared once. More than 2% of the sample rests with the top ten. The sequenced sample consisted of peripheral blood. Every receptor here comes from a woman in her sixties or seventies with acute or convalescent COVID-19.

This chain links TRBV18 with TRBJ1-1; TRBD1 matches 7 bases. Germline CDR1 reads KGHSH; CDR2 reads LQKENI. J gave up 5 bases and V 4 bases, and 7 bases lay outside the gene matches. This CDR3 contains 14 residues. The CDR3 loop is CASSQVTGWTEAFF. In DNA form, the CDR3 reads TGTGCCAGCTCACAAGTGACAGGGTGGACTGAAGCTTTCTTT.

The chain recombines TRBV19 with TRBJ1-6; 10 nucleotides agree with TRBD1. Trimming cost V 5 bases and J 11 bases; bases outside gene matches: 12. CDR1 is LNHDA and CDR2 is SQIVND in the germline V gene (reference sequence). This CDR3 has 16 amino acids. CDR3 sequence reads: CASSFVGTGDGPPLHF. The CDR3 coding sequence is TGTGCCAGTAGTTTTGTAGGGACAGGGGACGGACCACCCCTCCACTTT.

The chain has TRBV30 and TRBJ1-6; no reliable D call. This CDR3 region has 15 residues. Germline V lookup: CDR1 GTSNPN, CDR2 SVGIG (reference sequence). V dropped 3 bases and J dropped 4 bases, with 13 bases sitting between them. CDR3 sequence (DNA): TGTGCCTGGAGGGGTGAGGGCAGATATAATTCACCCCTCCACTTT. This sequence encodes CAWRGEGRYNSPLHF.

V and J are TRBV6-5 and TRBJ2-1; TRBD2 is a possible D gene (5 bases). V was clipped by 2 bases and J by 2 bases, with 10 bases between them. This CDR3 has 15 amino acids. Germline CDR1 and CDR2: MNHEY and SVGAGI. CDR3 residues: CASSYGRRAYNEQFF. The CDR3 DNA sequence: TGTGCCAGCAGTTACGGCCGGCGGGCCTACAATGAGCAGTTCTTC.

The rearrangement uses TRBV19 and TRBJ2-6; 8 bases line up with TRBD2. This CDR3 contains 19 residues. CDR1 and CDR2 from the germline V gene are LNHDA and SQIVND (reference sequence). The V and J ends lost 5 bases and 0 bases, in that order; junction bases with no gene match: 12. The CDR3 is CASSPRLAGASSGANVLTF. The CDR3 coding sequence is TGTGCCAGTAGTCCCAGGCTAGCGGGCGCTAGCTCTGGGGCCAACGTCCTGACTTTC.

CDR3 protein: CASSQGLGYEQYV. CDR3 bases: TGCGCCAGCAGCCAAGGTCTCGGCTACGAGCAGTACGTC. The J gene is TRBJ2-7, the V gene TRBV4-1; D is undetermined. Germline V lookup: CDR1 MGHRA, CDR2 YSYEKL. V lost 1 base and J lost 3, with 7 bases in between. This CDR3 comprises 13 residues.

The V call is TRBV4-2, the J call TRBJ2-2; 8 nucleotides agree with TRBD1. The germline CDR1 and CDR2 sequences are LGHNA and YNFKEQ. The CDR3 length is 15 residues. With V trimmed by 4 bases and J by 6 bases, 7 bases remained unmatched. CDR3 loop: CASSLGQGAPGELFF. Written as DNA, the CDR3 is TGTGCCAGCAGCCTGGGGCAGGGGGCGCCCGGGGAGCTGTTTTTT.

The rearrangement links TRBV5-1 to TRBJ1-1, with D possibly matching TRBD1 (6 bases). The germline V gene encodes CDR1 SGHRS and CDR2 YFSETQ. The CDR3 spans 15 residues. Trimming shortened V by 2 bases and J by 4 bases, and 15 bases separated the two germline ends. The CDR3 region is CASSFNRARATEAFF. The CDR3 nucleotides are TGCGCCAGCAGCTTTAACAGGGCAAGGGCCACTGAAGCTTTCTTT.

In this sample, this clone turned up a few times. The rearrangement joins TRBV3-1 (or the pseudogene TRBV3-2) to TRBJ1-3; 7 nucleotides match TRBD1. With 4 bases clipped from V and 0 bases from J, the junction kept 6 bases outside the gene matches. The CDR3 extends over 16 amino acids. Germline CDR1 and CDR2: LGHDT and YNNKEL (reference sequence). In DNA, the CDR3 is TGTGCCAGCAGCCTTACAGGGGCTGCCTCTGGAAACACCATATATTTT. Translated, it gives CASSLTGAASGNTIYF.

The genes are TRBV11-2 and TRBJ2-1, with TRBD2 as a possible D gene (6 bases). Germline lookup yields CDR1 SGHAT and CDR2 FQNNGV. The V and J ends lost 2 bases and 13 bases respectively, with 12 bases between them. The CDR3 runs to 12 residues. CDR3 bases: TGTGCCAGCAGCTTACTAGCGCCACAACAGTTCTTC. The encoded protein is CASSLLAPQQFF.

The chain employs TRBV7-2 and TRBJ2-2, with TRBD2 matching over 12 bases. Germline V gene sequence: CDR1 SGHTA, CDR2 FQGNSA. This CDR3 region has 17 residues. V was pared by 4 bases and J by 2 bases, with 5 bases of the junction left unmatched. CDR3 sequence (DNA): TGTGCCAGCAGCTCCGGACTAGCGGGGTCAAACACCGGGGAGCTGTTTTTT. Translation gives CASSSGLAGSNTGELFF.

The rearrangement joins TRBV27 to TRBJ1-6, with 9 bases identical to TRBD1. The CDR3 runs to 16 residues. Losses at the gene ends were 5 bases for V and 6 bases for J; bases not matched to a gene: 8. The V gene's germline CDR1 is MNHEY and CDR2 SMNVEV (reference sequence). The CDR3 is CASSPRTGAGNSPLHF. The CDR3 nucleotides read TGTGCCAGCAGTCCCAGGACAGGGGCTGGTAATTCACCCCTCCACTTT.

J is TRBJ1-6 and V is TRBV19, with D uncertain. In germline, CDR1 is LNHDA, CDR2 SQIVND (reference sequence). The CDR3 covers 16 residues. V dropped 7 bases and J dropped 8 bases, with 21 bases sitting between them. In DNA, the CDR3 is TGTGCCAGTACCATCCTTTTTGGCGGGCTGGATTCACCCCTCCACTTT. Translated: CASTILFGGLDSPLHF. Filled out from reference TRBV19 and TRBJ1-6, the complete variable domain reads DGGITQSPKYLFRKEGQNVTLSCEQNLNHDAMYWYRQDPGQGLRLIYYSQIVNDFQKGDIAEGYSVSREKKESFPLTVTSAQKNPTAFYLCASTILFGGLDSPLHFGNGTRLTVT.

The chain is built from TRBV5-8 and TRBJ2-3, with a tentative D call TRBD2 (5 bases). Germline CDR1 and CDR2: SGHTS and YDEGEE. The ends were cut back, 4 bases at V and 2 bases at J, with 20 bases in the middle. The CDR3 runs to 17 residues. The DNA for the CDR3 is TGTGCCAGCAGCCCGGGCCTCGGGATCCTCTCCACAGATACGCAGTATTTT. Its translation is CASSPGLGILSTDTQYF.

This clone was seen only a few times. The chain is built from TRBV5-1 and TRBJ1-1, with D possibly being TRBD1 (5 bases). The V gene lost 1 base and the J gene lost 1 base, with 8 bases spanning the gap. The CDR3 spans 14 residues. Per germline, CDR1 SGHRS and CDR2 YFSETQ. CDR3 loop: CASSLQQANTEAFF. CDR3 nucleotides: TGCGCCAGCAGCTTGCAACAGGCGAACACTGAAGCTTTCTTT.

In its sample, this clone was seen once. Here the CDR3 reads CARSMDRVAHHEQYF. The DNA for the CDR3 is TGTGCCAGAAGCATGGACAGGGTTGCGCATCACGAGCAGTACTTC. V usage is TRBV5-3 and J usage is TRBJ2-7, with TRBD1 matching over 8 bases. TRBV5-3 is treated as an ORF (open reading frame) with a function not yet certain. Trimming at V came to 4 bases and at J to 5 bases, leaving 11 bases not matched to a gene. The CDR3 runs to 15 residues.

The chain joins TRBV5-1 to TRBJ2-3; D uncertain. Germline CDR1 is SGHRS and CDR2 is YFSETQ. V dropped 2 bases and J dropped 2 bases, with 12 bases sitting between them. CDR3 length: 15 residues. CDR3 in DNA: TGCGCCAGCAGCTTTCCCACTCTTTCCACAGATACGCAGTATTTT. Translation: CASSFPTLSTDTQYF.

This clone was recorded only once. The chain recombines TRBV11-2 with TRBJ2-1; 9 bases line up with TRBD1. CDR1 is SGHAT, CDR2 FQNNGV, per germline. This CDR3 has 13 residues. Losses at the gene ends were 5 bases for V and 9 bases for J; bases not matched to a gene: 5. CDR3 in amino acids: CASSPGTGIEQFF. The CDR3 coding sequence is TGTGCCAGCAGCCCCGGGACAGGGATTGAGCAGTTCTTC.

There are a few counts of this clone. This chain joins TRBV18 and TRBJ2-7, with 10 nucleotides matching TRBD1. Per the germline V gene, CDR1 is KGHSH and CDR2 is LQKENI. This CDR3 is 14 amino acids long. With 4 bases clipped from V and 7 bases from J, the junction kept 7 bases outside the gene matches. The DNA of the CDR3 is TGTGCCAGCTCACAGGGACAGGGGCGTGGAGAGCAGTACTTC. It codes for CASSQGQGRGEQYF.

The J gene is TRBJ2-1, the V gene TRBV11-2, with 9 bases that match TRBD1. V dropped 3 bases and J dropped 0; count of bases not matched to a gene: 3. This CDR3 has 16 amino acids. CDR1 SGHAT and CDR2 FQNNGV come from the germline V gene. In DNA, the CDR3 is TGTGCCAGCAGCTTTACGGACAGGGGCTCCTACAATGAGCAGTTCTTC. Amino acids: CASSFTDRGSYNEQFF.

This clone was recorded a few times. V is TRBV18 and J is TRBJ1-2, with TRBD1 matching 8 bases. The CDR3 loop spans 18 amino acids. Germline V CDR1 and CDR2: KGHSH, LQKENI. V lost 0 bases, J lost 1 base, and 10 bases stayed unmatched. CDR3 amino acids: CASSPPDRVGAFNYGYTF. CDR3 DNA: TGTGCCAGCTCACCACCGGACAGGGTCGGGGCATTTAACTATGGCTACACCTTC.

J is TRBJ2-3 and V is TRBV28; TRBD2 might be the D (7 bases). CDR3 size: 16 residues. V lost 4 bases and J 2 bases, leaving 16 bases between the germline ends. Germline assignment: CDR1 MDHEN and CDR2 SYDVKM. The CDR3 region has the DNA TGTGCCAGCAGTTCCTCCGGGGGGCGATTCACAGATACGCAGTATTTT. Protein: CASSSSGGRFTDTQYF.

V and J are TRBV19 and TRBJ1-3; 10 bases are a match to TRBD1. Germline CDR1 reads LNHDA; CDR2 reads SQIVND (reference sequence). The CDR3 spans 15 residues. J gave up 4 bases and V 3 bases, and 3 bases lay outside the gene matches. The CDR3, as DNA: TGTGCCAGTAGTATCCGGACAGGGGGAGGAAACACCATATATTTT. This translates into CASSIRTGGGNTIYF.

CDR3 residues: CASSLAGVSGTQYF. The CDR3 DNA sequence: TGTGCCAGCAGCTTAGCAGGAGTGAGCGGGACCCAGTACTTC. This chain connects TRBV7-2 to TRBJ2-5, with D possibly TRBD2 on 5 matching bases. Trimming took off 0 bases at V and 7 bases at J, with 12 bases between the two ends. The CDR3 is 14 residues long. Germline CDR1 SGHTA, CDR2 FQGNSA.

The V and J genes are TRBV28 and TRBJ1-3, with 9 nucleotides matching TRBD1. With 4 bases clipped from V and 0 bases from J, the junction kept 13 bases outside the gene matches. Germline lookup yields CDR1 MDHEN and CDR2 SYDVKM. This CDR3 comprises 19 residues. The CDR3 reads CASSYSPGTGTNSGNTIYF. For the CDR3, the DNA is TGTGCCAGCAGTTACAGTCCCGGGACAGGGACGAACTCTGGAAACACCATATATTTT. The full variable domain, its missing parts supplied by reference TRBV28 and TRBJ1-3, is DVKVTQSSRYLVKRTGEKVFLECVQDMDHENMFWYRQDPGLGLRLIYFSYDVKMKEKGDIPEGYSVSREKKERFSLILESASTNQTSMYLCASSYSPGTGTNSGNTIYFGEGSWLTVV.

The chain links TRBV29-1 to TRBJ1-3; the D is unclear. CDR3 length equals 14 residues. V shed 6 bases and J shed 0 bases, with 12 bases lying between them. Germline CDR1 SQVTM, CDR2 ANQGSEA. As DNA, the CDR3 is TGCAGCGTGGTGGCAGGTCACTCTGGAAACACCATATATTTT. Its translation is CSVVAGHSGNTIYF.

This chain connects TRBV5-1 to TRBJ1-5, with a possible D match to TRBD1 (6 bases). This CDR3 has 14 amino acids. Germline V gene sequence: CDR1 SGHRS, CDR2 YFSETQ. Trimming took 0 bases from V and 7 from J, leaving 11 bases between them. CDR3 loop: CASSLGGPRQPQHF. The CDR3 coding sequence is TGCGCCAGCAGCTTGGGGGGGCCACGGCAGCCCCAGCATTTT.